The 10 T cell receptor beta chains below come from one sample, sequenced in a study of CD8 T cells in Susac syndrome. Reverse transcription of roughly 0.45 to 1 ug RNA was performed with random hexamers. TCRdb ran MiXCR on the immunoSEQ multiplex PCR reads and lists one entry per CDR3 protein. Of around 280,000 distinct CDR3 sequences detected, around 92% appear once; the ten largest clones hold around 0.07%. The sequenced material came from CD4+ T cells from PBMCs. The source of these receptors is a human donor with multiple sclerosis.

V gene TRBV12-3 or TRBV12-4 combines with J gene TRBJ2-3; 14 bases fit TRBD2. The V and J ends lost 6 bases and 2 bases, in that order; junction bases with no gene match: 7. This CDR3 is built from 17 residues. CDR3 sequence (DNA): TGTGCCAGCAGCGAGACTAGCGGGGGGGCCGCCACAGATACGCAGTATTTT. It encodes CASSETSGGAATDTQYF.

The chain couples TRBV5-1 to TRBJ2-1; no clear D gene. Germline V gives CDR1 SGHRS, CDR2 YFSETQ. CDR3 length equals 15 residues. V was trimmed by 3 bases and J by 5 bases, leaving 15 bases between them. The CDR3 is CASSSGLSRNNEQFF. CDR3 bases: TGCGCCAGCAGCTCAGGCCTGAGTCGGAACAATGAGCAGTTCTTC.

The chain recombines TRBV12-3 or TRBV12-4 with TRBJ2-7, with D perhaps given as TRBD1 or TRBD2 (5 bases each). Trimming removed 5 bases from V and 6 bases from J, with 20 bases in between. This CDR3 is 15 amino acids long. CDR3 in amino acids: CASSANQGPSIEQYF. The CDR3 DNA is TGTGCCAGCAGTGCCAACCAGGGACCGTCTATCGAGCAGTACTTC.

The rearrangement links TRBV29-1 to TRBJ2-5; 12 nucleotides agree with TRBD2. The CDR3 contains 13 residues. Trimming at V came to 7 bases and at J to 2 bases, leaving 2 bases not matched to a gene. The germline V gene encodes CDR1 SQVTM and CDR2 ANQGSEA. CDR3 protein: CSATSGGQETQYF. The DNA of the CDR3 is TGCAGCGCGACTAGCGGGGGACAAGAGACCCAGTACTTC.

The V gene is TRBV7-2, the J gene TRBJ2-3; 9 nucleotides line up with TRBD1. With V trimmed by 4 bases and J by 4 bases, 6 bases remained unmatched. The CDR3 runs to 15 residues. Germline lookup yields CDR1 SGHTA and CDR2 FQGNSA. The CDR3 sequence is CASSYSGQGADTQYF. Here the CDR3 DNA reads TGTGCCAGCAGCTATTCGGGACAGGGTGCAGATACGCAGTATTTT.

The V call is TRBV4-1, the J call TRBJ1-2; 8 nucleotides agree with TRBD1. V gave up 0 bases and J gave up 8 bases; unmatched junction bases: 20. The germline CDR1 and CDR2 sequences are MGHRA and YSYEKL. The CDR3 is made up of 19 amino acids. CDR3 DNA sequence: TGCGCCAGCAGCCAAGACCAAAATTTAGTCGGACAGGGTCGAGGAGGCTACACCTTC. It translates to CASSQDQNLVGQGRGGYTF.

This sequence joins TRBV29-1 and TRBJ1-1, with 8 bases fitting TRBD1. The junction had 3 bases not matched to a gene; V was cut back by 5 bases and J by 1 base. The V gene's germline CDR1 is SQVTM and CDR2 ANQGSEA. This CDR3 is 13 amino acids long. For the CDR3, the DNA is TGCAGCGTTCGGACAGGGACGAACACTGAAGCTTTCTTT. This translates into CSVRTGTNTEAFF.

This chain joins TRBV5-5 and TRBJ2-3; no clear D gene. CDR1 and CDR2 (germline): SGHKS, YYEKEE (reference sequence). This CDR3 comprises 16 residues. The V gene lost 1 base and the J gene lost 6 bases, with 18 bases spanning the gap. CDR3 protein: CASSLTVTRPGDTQYF. CDR3 DNA: TGTGCCAGCAGCTTGACAGTAACGCGGCCTGGCGATACGCAGTATTTT.

This chain joins TRBV18 and TRBJ2-5; D gene uncertain. Germline values: CDR1 KGHSH, CDR2 LQKENI. V gave up 3 bases and J gave up 0 bases, with 5 bases separating them. CDR3 length: 13 residues. The CDR3 reads CASSPVNQETQYF. Written as DNA, the CDR3 is TGTGCCAGCTCACCCGTCAACCAAGAGACCCAGTACTTC.

The gene calls are TRBV20-1 and TRBJ1-4; no definite D call. V lost 7 bases to trimming and J lost 8 bases, with 17 bases between them. This CDR3 spans 13 amino acids. CDR1 DFQATT and CDR2 SNEGSKA come from the germline V gene (reference sequence). DNA for the CDR3: TGCAGTGGTCAGGATTCCGGGTGGGAAAAACTGTTTTTT. It is translated as CSGQDSGWEKLFF.